The rows below give T cell receptor beta chains drawn from one sample of a study of OX40 agonist ivuxolimab in advanced cancers. The table came from immunoSEQ multiplex PCR; TCRdb's copy has only in-frame clones and leaves some out. The sample yields tens of thousands of clones, 86% seen once. The starting material was CD4+ or CD8+ T cells sorted from blood, obtained in a trial of the OX40 agonist ivuxolimab. All receptors come from an adult with an advanced solid tumor such as melanoma, head and neck, liver or kidney cancer. Each CDR3 is given with its conserved first and last residue. The D gene is left open where the match is weak. Clone size is given for some rows only: seen once, a few or many times, or a class if the clone is expanded.

>.|.|TRBV7-9|TRBJ2-1
CASSVPGPQSYNEQFF
TGTGCCAGCAGCGTCCCAGGGCCCCAATCCTACAATGAGCAGTTCTTC
>.|.|TRBV5-8|TRBJ1-5
CASNWGQGQPQHF
TGTGCCAGCAACTGGGGGCAGGGGCAGCCCCAGCATTTT
>.|TRBD1|TRBV7-2|TRBJ1-2
CASSPGQVYGYTF
TGTGCCAGCAGCCCTGGACAGGTCTATGGCTACACCTTC
>.|.|TRBV7-2|TRBJ2-5
CASSWALGETQYF
TGTGCCAGCAGCTGGGCCCTGGGGGAGACCCAGTACTTC
>.|TRBD2|TRBV2|TRBJ2-5
CASSAGISGGIEETQYF
TGTGCCAGCAGTGCCGGTATTAGCGGGGGGATAGAAGAGACCCAGTACTTC
>.|TRBD2|TRBV7-8|TRBJ2-5
CASSFTSGAFVQAQYF
TGTGCCAGCAGCTTTACTAGCGGGGCTTTCGTCCAGGCCCAGTACTTC
>few|.|TRBV5-1|TRBJ2-7
CASSFGVEQYF
TGCGCCAGCAGCTTTGGGGTCGAGCAGTACTTC
>.|TRBD1|TRBV28|TRBJ1-5
CASSPPTGGGSNQPQHF
TGTGCCAGCAGTCCCCCGACAGGGGGGGGGAGCAATCAGCCCCAGCATTTT
>once|.|TRBV6-5|TRBJ1-1
CASSYRARNTEAFF
TGTGCCAGCAGTTACAGGGCAAGAAACACTGAAGCTTTCTTT
>.|.|TRBV4-2|TRBJ2-1
CASRPTLTSGEQFF
TGTGCCAGCAGGCCGACCCTCACTAGTGGTGAGCAGTTCTTC
>.|TRBD1|TRBV27|TRBJ1-4
CASTLGQGEKLFF
TGTGCCAGCACTCTAGGACAGGGAGAAAAACTGTTTTTT
>.|.|TRBV28|TRBJ1-3
CASSSPGVGGNTIYF
TGTGCCAGCAGTTCCCCGGGGGTAGGCGGAAACACCATATATTTT
>.|.|TRBV28|TRBJ1-4
CASSLGLTTNEKLFF
TGTGCCAGCAGTTTGGGACTTACAACTAATGAAAAACTGTTTTTT
>.|.|TRBV10-3|TRBJ2-1
CAISDAGYNEQFF
TGTGCCATCAGTGACGCGGGGTACAATGAGCAGTTCTTC
>.|.|TRBV28|TRBJ1-4
CASSLGGSEKLFF
TGTGCCAGCAGTTTGGGGGGCAGTGAAAAACTGTTTTTT
>.|.|TRBV6-1|TRBJ1-5
CASFREGDNQPQHF
TGTGCCAGCTTTCGGGAGGGGGACAATCAGCCCCAGCATTTT